The 30 T cell receptor beta chains presented below share a single source sample, sequenced in a study of T-cell reconstitution after alpha-beta-depleted transplantation in children. For TCRbeta, the library was prepared with unique molecular identifiers. TCRdb re-derived calls from the PCR reads in MiXCR, one entry per CDR3 protein. The table lists 190,000 or so distinct CDR3 sequences, approximately 6.6% of them singletons. The sequences come from PBMCs from the stem cell graft donor, collected from the stem cell graft. All receptors derive from a human donor who donated a stem cell graft to a child with Wiskott-Aldrich syndrome.

In its sample, this clonotype was seen many times. J is TRBJ2-2 and V is TRBV3-1; unclear D gene. Deletions cut 4 bases from V and 0 bases from J, with 15 bases between. The CDR3 length is 17 residues. CDR1 and CDR2 (germline): LGHDT, YNNKEL (reference sequence). CDR3: CASSPVGTETNTGELFF. The CDR3 DNA sequence: TGTGCCAGCAGCCCCGTAGGAACAGAGACGAACACCGGGGAGCTGTTTTTT.

The table lists this clonotype with many counts. The chain carries TRBV12-3 or TRBV12-4 and TRBJ1-1; no reliable D call. The CDR3 is 13 residues long. V lost 2 bases to trimming and J lost 1 base, with 5 bases between them. CDR3 bases: TGTGCCAGCAGTTTATGGGGGAACACTGAAGCTTTCTTT. Protein product: CASSLWGNTEAFF.

The rearrangement links TRBV19 to TRBJ2-2; 8 bases match TRBD1. Trimming took 6 bases from V and 4 from J; bases not matched to a gene: 10. The germline gives CDR1 LNHDA, CDR2 SQIVND (reference sequence). The CDR3 has 16 residues. The CDR3 sequence: CASRRTGTGSTGELFF. DNA for the CDR3: TGTGCCAGTAGACGGACAGGGACGGGGAGCACCGGGGAGCTGTTTTTT.

In its sample, this clonotype was seen many times. The V gene is TRBV20-1, the J gene TRBJ1-5; D is possibly TRBD1 (5 bases). V lost 1 base, J lost 0 bases, and 10 bases lay in between. From germline, CDR1 is DFQATT and CDR2 SNEGSKA (reference sequence). This CDR3 spans 15 amino acids. The CDR3 DNA is TGCAGTGCTAGAGTCCACGACAGTAGCAATCAGCCCCAGCATTTT. Translated: CSARVHDSSNQPQHF.

Note on this clonotype: Just one base apart from a much larger clone, this may be a read error. This sequence joins TRBV24-1 and TRBJ2-1, with D possibly TRBD1 on 6 matching bases. The CDR3 extends over 17 amino acids. Germline CDR1 KGHDR, CDR2 SFDVKD. Trimming pared 3 bases from V and 10 bases from J, leaving 24 bases between. This CDR3 reads CATSDPQGTLSFAEQFF. CDR3 DNA: TGTGCCACCAGTGATCCCCAGGGGACCCTATCCTTCGCGGAGCAGTTCTTC.

Remarks on this clonotype: It may be a read error: a sequence one base away is much more abundant. The chain links TRBV24-1 to TRBJ2-1; 9 nucleotides align to TRBD2. CDR1 is KGHDR and CDR2 is SFDVKD in the germline V gene. This CDR3 is 14 amino acids long. CDR3 nucleotide sequence: TGTGTCACCAGTCCTAGCGGGACGGGAAATGAGCAGTTCTTC. This sequence encodes CVTSPSGTGNEQFF.

This clonotype was seen many times. V is TRBV20-1 and J is TRBJ2-5; 9 positions agree with TRBD1. The CDR3 totals 12 residues. Germline V gives CDR1 DFQATT, CDR2 SNEGSKA (reference sequence). J lost 3 bases, V lost 6 bases, and 2 bases had no gene match. The CDR3 loop reads CSAWTGEETQYF. CDR3 DNA sequence: TGCAGTGCATGGACAGGGGAAGAGACCCAGTACTTC.

This clonotype has a count of ten or more. V is TRBV3-1 and J is TRBJ2-4, with 13 bases identical to TRBD2. CDR1 LGHDT and CDR2 YNNKEL come from the germline V gene (reference sequence). This CDR3 has 15 residues. The junction had 3 bases not matched to a gene; V was cut back by 2 bases and J by 8 bases. Here the CDR3 DNA reads TGTGCCAGCAGCCAAACTAGCGGGAGGGCCGACATTCAGTACTTC. Its translation is CASSQTSGRADIQYF. Together with reference TRBV3-1 and TRBJ2-4, the CDR3 gives the full variable domain: DTAVSQTPKYLVTQMGNDKSIKCEQNLGHDTMYWYKQDSKKFLKIMFSYNNKELIINETVPNRFSPKSPDKAHLNLHINSLELGDSAVYFCASSQTSGRADIQYFGAGTRLSVL.

This clonotype appeared many times. The V and J genes are TRBV30 and TRBJ2-1; D is perhaps TRBD2 (6 bases). The germline V and J ends were trimmed by 1 base and 10 bases, with 14 bases remaining between them. Germline-derived CDR1 and CDR2 are GTSNPN and SVGIG (reference sequence). The CDR3 has 13 amino acids. The CDR3 nucleotides read TGTGCCTGGAGTGGGGACTCGCTCAGAGAGCAGTTCTTC. Amino acids: CAWSGDSLREQFF.

This clonotype was seen repeatedly, ten times or more. The V gene is TRBV15, the J gene TRBJ2-5; 8 bases are shared with TRBD1. The V gene's germline CDR1 is LNHNV and CDR2 YYDKDF (reference sequence). The trim removed 2 bases at V and 5 bases at J, leaving 4 bases unmatched. This CDR3 contains 14 residues. The CDR3 loop reads CATSRQGAPETQYF. In DNA, the CDR3 is TGTGCCACCAGCAGACAGGGGGCTCCTGAGACCCAGTACTTC.

This clonotype was recorded many times. The V gene is TRBV29-1, the J gene TRBJ2-7, with D uncertain. The CDR3 sequence is 12 residues long. Trimming removed 4 bases at V and 1 base at J, with 8 bases between. The germline V gene has CDR1 SQVTM and CDR2 ANQGSEA. The CDR3 loop is CSVGHLSYEQYF. The CDR3, as DNA: TGCAGCGTTGGACATCTTTCCTACGAGCAGTACTTC.

This clonotype was recorded at least ten times. The V and J genes are TRBV12-3 or TRBV12-4 and TRBJ2-6, with TRBD1 identical over 7 bases. This CDR3 is built from 17 residues. J gave up 0 bases and V 6 bases, and 8 bases lay outside the gene matches. The CDR3 spells CASSLTGPYSGANVLTF. CDR3 sequence (DNA): TGTGCCAGCAGCTTGACAGGGCCTTACTCTGGGGCCAACGTCCTGACTTTC.

The sample holds many counts of this clonotype. The chain recombines TRBV27 with TRBJ2-5, with 8 bases aligning to TRBD2. The CDR3 sequence is 14 residues long. V lost 5 bases and J lost 5; bases outside the gene matches: 7. CDR1 and CDR2 (germline): MNHEY, SMNVEV (reference sequence). In DNA, the CDR3 is TGTGCCAGCAGTCCCTTAGCGGGACCGGAGACCCAGTACTTC. Its translation is CASSPLAGPETQYF.

This clonotype was picked up many times. The rearrangement links TRBV7-2 to TRBJ2-1, with 10 positions matching TRBD2. The CDR3 contains 16 residues. The germline gives CDR1 SGHTA, CDR2 FQGNSA. J gave up 7 bases and V 4 bases, and 10 bases lay outside the gene matches. CDR3 loop: CASSYRLAGLPNEQFF. CDR3 in DNA: TGTGCCAGCAGCTACCGACTAGCGGGCCTACCTAATGAGCAGTTCTTC.

This clonotype was observed at least ten times. This chain uses TRBV20-1 with TRBJ2-5, with D perhaps matching TRBD1 or TRBD2 (6 bases each). The CDR3 totals 14 residues. CDR1 DFQATT and CDR2 SNEGSKA come from the germline V gene (reference sequence). The V end was cut by 6 bases, the J end by 2 bases, with 16 bases between. CDR3: CSATGGAGQETQYF. The CDR3 bases are TGCAGTGCCACCGGGGGCGCGGGGCAAGAGACCCAGTACTTC.

This clonotype was seen many times. The V and J genes are TRBV12-3 or TRBV12-4 and TRBJ2-2; D is perhaps TRBD1 or TRBD2 (7 bases each). This CDR3 spans 17 amino acids. The V end was cut by 4 bases, the J end by 1 base, with 16 bases between. CDR3 sequence: CASSSQGGAMNTGELFF. In nucleotides, the CDR3 is TGTGCCAGCAGTTCCCAGGGGGGGGCCATGAACACCGGGGAGCTGTTTTTT.

This clonotype appeared many times. The chain combines TRBV12-3 or TRBV12-4 with TRBJ2-1; 8 bases are shared with TRBD2. The CDR3 loop spans 15 amino acids. The V and J ends lost 6 bases and 3 bases, in that order; junction bases with no gene match: 7. The CDR3 DNA reads TGTGCCAGCAGGCCGAGAGCGGGAGACTACAATGAGCAGTTCTTC. Protein product: CASRPRAGDYNEQFF.

The chain couples TRBV18 to TRBJ1-5; TRBD1 matches at 10 bases. The length of the CDR3 is 16 residues. V dropped 2 bases and J dropped 6; count of bases not matched to a gene: 7. CDR1 is KGHSH and CDR2 is LQKENI in the germline V gene. CDR3 in amino acids: CASSPLGTGVGQPQHF. The CDR3 nucleotides are TGTGCCAGCTCACCATTGGGGACAGGGGTAGGTCAGCCCCAGCATTTT.

This clonotype was observed at least ten times. This chain links TRBV10-3 with TRBJ2-7, with D unclear. With 8 bases removed from V and 6 bases from J, the gap between germline ends came to 20 bases. This CDR3 is 14 amino acids long. Germline lookup yields CDR1 ENHRY and CDR2 SYGVKD. This chain's CDR3 is CAISDGGAPLEQYF. The CDR3, as DNA: TGTGCCATCTCAGACGGCGGAGCCCCCCTCGAGCAGTACTTC.

At least ten counts were recorded for this clonotype. The chain is built from TRBV6-2 or TRBV6-3 and TRBJ1-5, with D possibly matching TRBD1 (6 bases). CDR1 MNHEY and CDR2 SVGEGT come from the germline V gene. V was shortened by 4 bases and J by 5 bases, with 12 bases between the two germline ends. The CDR3 covers 14 residues. The CDR3: CASSSMTGHQPQHF. The CDR3, as DNA: TGTGCCAGCAGTTCAATGACAGGCCATCAGCCCCAGCATTTT.

V usage is TRBV30 and J usage is TRBJ2-5, with a possible D match to TRBD1 (6 bases). The CDR3 is 13 amino acids. Germline assignment: CDR1 GTSNPN and CDR2 SVGIG (reference sequence). Deletions cut 1 base from V and 1 base from J, with 7 bases between. DNA for the CDR3: TGTGCCTGGAGTGGACAGGTCCAAGAGACCCAGTACTTC. Encoded protein: CAWSGQVQETQYF.

This clonotype showed up just once. The V gene is TRBV5-6, the J gene TRBJ2-7; D may match TRBD1 or TRBD2 (5 bases each). The germline CDR1 and CDR2 sequences are SGHDT and YYEEEE. CDR3 length equals 16 residues. V lost 3 bases and J lost 3, with 19 bases in between. For the CDR3, the DNA is TGTGCCAGCAGCTCTGGGACCTTCCCCTACTACTACGAGCAGTACTTC. The encoded protein is CASSSGTFPYYYEQYF.

This clonotype occurred a few times. This chain joins TRBV7-2 and TRBJ2-4, with D unresolved. Trimming removed 5 bases at V and 0 bases at J, with 17 bases between. Germline V gives CDR1 SGHTA, CDR2 FQGNSA. This CDR3 has 17 residues. In DNA form, the CDR3 reads TGTGCCAGCAGCCCTTTAGGTGGCGGACGAGCCAAAAACATTCAGTACTTC. This translates into CASSPLGGGRAKNIQYF. Full variable domain (outside the CDR3, taken from reference TRBV7-2 and TRBJ2-4): GAGVSQSPSNKVTEKGKDVELRCDPISGHTALYWYRQSLGQGLEFLIYFQGNSAPDKSGLPSDRFSAERTGGSVSTLTIQRTQQEDSAVYLCASSPLGGGRAKNIQYFGAGTRLSVL.

The chain links TRBV5-1 to TRBJ1-6, with D uncertain. CDR1 is SGHRS, CDR2 YFSETQ, per germline. V was shortened by 4 bases and J by 4 bases, with 12 bases between the two germline ends. The CDR3 runs to 15 residues. CDR3 DNA: TGCGCCAGCAGCCCTGGAACGGATTATAATTCACCCCTCCACTTT. Its translation is CASSPGTDYNSPLHF.

The chain joins TRBV25-1 to TRBJ2-7; D perhaps matches TRBD1 (5 bases). The CDR3 spans 13 residues. Germline loops: CDR1 MGHDK, CDR2 SYGVNS. V dropped 5 bases and J dropped 3 bases, with 11 bases sitting between them. CDR3 amino acids: CASSQQVNYEQYF. In nucleotides, the CDR3 is TGTGCCAGCAGTCAACAGGTGAACTACGAGCAGTACTTC.

This clonotype was seen ten or more times. This chain uses TRBV20-1 with TRBJ2-1, with D possibly matching TRBD2 (5 bases). CDR1 DFQATT and CDR2 SNEGSKA come from the germline V gene (reference sequence). V lost 7 bases and J lost 5, with 15 bases in between. This CDR3 is built from 13 residues. For the CDR3, the DNA is TGCAGTGTTACGGATCGGGGTGACAATGAGCAGTTCTTC. Translation gives CSVTDRGDNEQFF.

This clonotype has ten or more counts. The chain links TRBV5-1 to TRBJ1-1; the D is unclear. The germline V gene encodes CDR1 SGHRS and CDR2 YFSETQ. CDR3 length: 14 amino acids. Trimming took off 0 bases at V and 2 bases at J, with 8 bases between the two ends. CDR3 sequence: CASSLAEFNTEAFF. Here the CDR3 DNA reads TGCGCCAGCAGCTTGGCAGAGTTTAACACTGAAGCTTTCTTT.

This clonotype came up many times. This chain connects TRBV5-1 to TRBJ1-3; no clear D. Trimming took 2 bases from V and 0 from J, leaving 12 bases between them. Germline CDR1 is SGHRS and CDR2 is YFSETQ. This CDR3 has 16 residues. The CDR3, as DNA: TGCGCCAGCAGCTTAACACTATCGAGCTCTGGAAACACCATATATTTT. Its protein product is CASSLTLSSSGNTIYF. Variable domain in full (rest from reference TRBV5-1 and TRBJ1-3): KAGVTQTPRYLIKTRGQQVTLSCSPISGHRSVSWYQQTPGQGLQFLFEYFSETQRNKGNFPGRFSGRQFSNSRSEMNVSTLELGDSALYLCASSLTLSSSGNTIYFGEGSWLTVV.

The chain joins TRBV5-1 to TRBJ2-7; 14 bases are shared with TRBD2. Germline CDR1 reads SGHRS; CDR2 reads YFSETQ. The CDR3 totals 18 residues. The junction had 8 bases not matched to a gene; V was cut back by 3 bases and J by 0 bases. The CDR3 here is CASSSGLAGGTSSYEQYF. The CDR3 region has the DNA TGCGCCAGCAGCTCCGGACTAGCGGGGGGTACTAGCTCCTACGAGCAGTACTTC.

This clonotype was found many times. V gene TRBV27 combines with J gene TRBJ2-7; D not certain. The CDR3 spans 15 residues. Germline-derived CDR1 and CDR2 are MNHEY and SMNVEV (reference sequence). Trimming stripped 3 bases from V and 4 bases from J, with 16 bases between. CDR3 nucleotide sequence: TGTGCCAGCAGTTTCCGGACCCGCGAGGAGTACGAGCAGTACTTC. This translates into CASSFRTREEYEQYF.